This is a list of T cell receptor beta chains from one sample in a study of breast tumors, draining lymph nodes, adjacent tissues. TCRdb recomputed calls from the multiplex PCR reads with MiXCR, one row per CDR3 protein. The sample carries some 140,000 distinct CDR3 sequences, about 22% recorded once. Sequencing was carried out using axillary lymph node tissue. These receptor sequences come from a female donor with breast cancer. Some clones in this sample may be carry-over from other donors' samples. CDR3s include the opening cysteine and the closing phenylalanine or tryptophan. Each record gives: J gene, V gene, CDR3 protein.

J gene: TRBJ1-3; V gene: TRBV9; CDR3 protein: CASSSGEVIRGVTIYF
J gene: TRBJ1-3; V gene: TRBV2; CDR3 protein: CASSLTGGNGNTIYF
J gene: TRBJ2-3; V gene: TRBV9; CDR3 protein: CASSVRGGYPDTQYF
J gene: TRBJ2-3; V gene: TRBV5-1; CDR3 protein: CASRTRQGSDTQYF
J gene: TRBJ1-2; V gene: TRBV6-1; CDR3 protein: CASKTGDGYGYTF
J gene: TRBJ2-5; V gene: TRBV3-1; CDR3 protein: CASSFRQGEKETQYF
J gene: TRBJ2-7; V gene: TRBV11-2; CDR3 protein: CASSLVAGLGEQYF
J gene: TRBJ2-3; V gene: TRBV6-5; CDR3 protein: CATAKWDTQYF
J gene: TRBJ2-1; V gene: TRBV5-1; CDR3 protein: CASSPGTRSYNEQFF
J gene: TRBJ2-6; V gene: TRBV30; CDR3 protein: CAWGPGSGANVLTF
J gene: TRBJ2-2; V gene: TRBV7-3; CDR3 protein: CASSLGGSGNTGELFF
J gene: TRBJ1-6; V gene: TRBV27; CDR3 protein: CASSPRGPYNSPLHF
J gene: TRBJ2-1; V gene: TRBV6-5; CDR3 protein: CASSYPSRSSYNEQFF
J gene: TRBJ2-3; V gene: TRBV19; CDR3 protein: CASSPREGADTQYF
J gene: TRBJ1-5; V gene: TRBV5-8; CDR3 protein: CASSWGQGGNQPQHF